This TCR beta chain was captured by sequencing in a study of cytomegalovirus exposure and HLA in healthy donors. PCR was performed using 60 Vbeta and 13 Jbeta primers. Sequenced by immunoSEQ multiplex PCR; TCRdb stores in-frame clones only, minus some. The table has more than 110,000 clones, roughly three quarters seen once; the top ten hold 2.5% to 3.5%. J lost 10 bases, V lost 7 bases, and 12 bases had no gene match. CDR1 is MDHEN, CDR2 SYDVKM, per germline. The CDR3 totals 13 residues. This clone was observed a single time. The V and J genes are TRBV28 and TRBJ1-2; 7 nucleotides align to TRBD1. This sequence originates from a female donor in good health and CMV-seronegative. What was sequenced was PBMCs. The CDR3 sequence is CASTSGQLSNYTF. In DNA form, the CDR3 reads TGTGCCAGCACCTCGGGACAGCTGAGTAACTACACCTTC.